One T cell receptor (beta chain) is described in this entry. With 5 bases clipped from V and 12 bases from J, the junction kept 6 bases outside the gene matches. The CDR3 totals 12 residues. CDR1 and CDR2 from the germline V gene are SGHNT and YENEEA. This record comes from a study of control samples from healthy donors and cancer patients. Measured with immunoSEQ multiplex PCR; TCRdb has only the in-frame clones, and not every one. The sample includes about 190,000 clones, about 90% of them seen just once. The V gene is TRBV11-3, the J gene TRBJ2-1; 8 bases are shared with TRBD1. Sequencing input: blood. The sequence came from a young man in good health. The CDR3 spells CASSLGQGRQFF. CDR3 nucleotides: TGTGCCAGCAGCCTCGGACAGGGACGGCAGTTCTTC.